The rows below give T cell receptor beta chains drawn from one sample of a study of T cell changes during pregnancy in multiple sclerosis. Here immunoSEQ multiplex PCR was the method, and the copy in TCRdb shows in-frame clones only, minus some. Among around 30,000 clones listed, roughly 91% were seen once. The source was CD4+ T cells from peripheral blood mononuclear cells, collected after pregnancy. These receptors were collected from a female donor with multiple sclerosis, enrolled in a pregnancy study. Both conserved end residues are part of each CDR3. The order of the fields is J gene, V gene, D gene, clone size, CDR3 protein, CDR3 DNA. The D gene is left open where the match is weak. The size field is filled for only some rows; it gives once, few, many or a size class.

j_gene: TRBJ2-7; v_gene: TRBV7-2; d_gene: -; abundance: -; CDR3aa: CASSLGPGVSEQYF; CDR3nt: TGTGCCAGCAGCTTAGGCCCAGGGGTTAGCGAGCAGTACTTC
j_gene: TRBJ2-1; v_gene: TRBV18; d_gene: TRBD1; abundance: -; CDR3aa: CASSPDTGTGNNEQFF; CDR3nt: TGTGCCAGCTCACCAGATACCGGGACAGGGAACAATGAGCAGTTCTTC
j_gene: TRBJ2-5; v_gene: TRBV7-6; d_gene: TRBD2; abundance: -; CDR3aa: CASSLESGLAEQETQYF; CDR3nt: TGTGCCAGCAGCTTAGAATCCGGACTAGCGGAGCAAGAGACCCAGTACTTC
j_gene: TRBJ1-2; v_gene: TRBV6-5; d_gene: TRBD1; abundance: -; CDR3aa: CASSPDRGHGYTF; CDR3nt: TGTGCCAGCAGTCCGGACAGGGGCCATGGCTACACCTTC
j_gene: TRBJ1-1; v_gene: TRBV5-1; d_gene: -; abundance: -; CDR3aa: CASSLGSSNTEAFF; CDR3nt: TGCGCCAGCAGCTTGGGTTCGTCGAACACTGAAGCTTTCTTT
j_gene: TRBJ2-7; v_gene: TRBV7-9; d_gene: -; abundance: few; CDR3aa: CASFRDGGEQYF; CDR3nt: TGTGCCAGCTTCCGGGACGGAGGGGAGCAGTACTTC
j_gene: TRBJ1-1; v_gene: TRBV9; d_gene: TRBD1; abundance: -; CDR3aa: CASSPGDPTGVVPAFF; CDR3nt: TGTGCCAGCAGCCCCGGGGATCCGACAGGGGTGGTTCCGGCTTTCTTT
j_gene: TRBJ1-1; v_gene: TRBV5-1; d_gene: -; abundance: -; CDR3aa: CASSPDSLREAFF; CDR3nt: TGCGCCAGCAGCCCGGACAGCCTCCGGGAAGCTTTCTTT
j_gene: TRBJ2-7; v_gene: TRBV6-5; d_gene: -; abundance: -; CDR3aa: CASSYSIPDTYEQYF; CDR3nt: TGTGCCAGCAGTTACTCGATTCCGGACACCTACGAGCAGTACTTC
j_gene: TRBJ2-5; v_gene: TRBV27; d_gene: TRBD2; abundance: -; CDR3aa: CASSPTTSGIYRETQYF; CDR3nt: TGTGCCAGCAGTCCCACGACTAGCGGGATCTATAGAGAGACCCAGTACTTC
j_gene: TRBJ2-2; v_gene: TRBV7-6; d_gene: TRBD2; abundance: -; CDR3aa: CASTGLAVVGELFF; CDR3nt: TGTGCCAGCACTGGACTAGCGGTAGTCGGGGAGCTGTTTTTT
j_gene: TRBJ1-5; v_gene: TRBV4-1; d_gene: -; abundance: -; CDR3aa: CASSLDGGLGNQPQHF; CDR3nt: TGCGCCAGCAGCCTCGACGGGGGGCTCGGCAATCAGCCCCAGCATTTT
j_gene: TRBJ2-6; v_gene: TRBV18; d_gene: TRBD1; abundance: -; CDR3aa: CASSPDRTGSGANVLTF; CDR3nt: TGTGCCAGCTCACCTGATCGGACAGGCTCTGGGGCCAACGTCCTGACTTTC
j_gene: TRBJ2-1; v_gene: TRBV5-1; d_gene: TRBD2; abundance: -; CDR3aa: CASSSELAGGRNEQFF; CDR3nt: TGCGCCAGCAGCTCTGAACTAGCGGGGGGGCGGAATGAGCAGTTCTTC
j_gene: TRBJ2-1; v_gene: TRBV19; d_gene: TRBD1; abundance: -; CDR3aa: CASSISTGTGLFF; CDR3nt: TGTGCCAGTAGTATCTCTACCGGGACAGGGTTGTTCTTC
j_gene: TRBJ1-1; v_gene: TRBV6-5; d_gene: -; abundance: -; CDR3aa: CASSLRMADTEAFF; CDR3nt: TGTGCCAGCAGTTTACGAATGGCGGACACTGAAGCTTTCTTT
j_gene: TRBJ2-1; v_gene: TRBV6-5; d_gene: TRBD1; abundance: -; CDR3aa: CASSYGAGQGNEQFF; CDR3nt: TGTGCCAGCAGTTACGGGGCGGGACAGGGAAATGAGCAGTTCTTC
j_gene: TRBJ2-5; v_gene: TRBV18; d_gene: TRBD1; abundance: once; CDR3aa: CASSPRQGEGETQYF; CDR3nt: TGTGCCAGCTCACCGCGGCAGGGGGAAGGAGAGACCCAGTACTTC
j_gene: TRBJ2-2; v_gene: TRBV10-3; d_gene: TRBD2; abundance: -; CDR3aa: CAISSGLAGVGAGELFF; CDR3nt: TGTGCCATCAGTTCTGGACTAGCGGGAGTTGGGGCCGGGGAGCTGTTTTTT
j_gene: TRBJ2-7; v_gene: TRBV5-1; d_gene: TRBD1; abundance: -; CDR3aa: CASSATGTDHEQYF; CDR3nt: TGCGCCAGCAGCGCGACCGGGACAGACCACGAGCAGTACTTC
j_gene: TRBJ1-1; v_gene: TRBV5-4; d_gene: TRBD1; abundance: once; CDR3aa: CASSFDRGNTEAFF; CDR3nt: TGTGCCAGCAGCTTTGACAGGGGGAACACTGAAGCTTTCTTT
j_gene: TRBJ1-5; v_gene: TRBV19; d_gene: -; abundance: -; CDR3aa: CASRYRAGTLKNQPQHF; CDR3nt: TGTGCCAGTAGGTATCGGGCCGGGACACTGAAAAATCAGCCCCAGCATTTT
j_gene: TRBJ2-1; v_gene: TRBV9; d_gene: -; abundance: -; CDR3aa: CASRKIREGGSYNEQFF; CDR3nt: TGTGCCAGCAGGAAGATAAGGGAGGGGGGCTCATACAATGAGCAGTTCTTC
j_gene: TRBJ2-2; v_gene: TRBV4-1; d_gene: -; abundance: once; CDR3aa: CASSQESAANTGELFF; CDR3nt: TGCGCCAGCAGCCAAGAGAGCGCAGCGAACACCGGGGAGCTGTTTTTT